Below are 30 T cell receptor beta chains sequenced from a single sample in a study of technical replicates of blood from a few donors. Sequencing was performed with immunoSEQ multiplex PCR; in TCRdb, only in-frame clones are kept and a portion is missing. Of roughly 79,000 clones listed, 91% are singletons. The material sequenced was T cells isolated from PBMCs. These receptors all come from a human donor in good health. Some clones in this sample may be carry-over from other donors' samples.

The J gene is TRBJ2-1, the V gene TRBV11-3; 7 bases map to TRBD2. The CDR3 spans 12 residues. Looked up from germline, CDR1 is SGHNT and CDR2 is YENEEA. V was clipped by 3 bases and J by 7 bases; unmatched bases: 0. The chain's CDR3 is CASSFGGNEQFF. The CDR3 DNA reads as TGTGCCAGCAGCTTCGGGGGGAATGAGCAGTTCTTC.

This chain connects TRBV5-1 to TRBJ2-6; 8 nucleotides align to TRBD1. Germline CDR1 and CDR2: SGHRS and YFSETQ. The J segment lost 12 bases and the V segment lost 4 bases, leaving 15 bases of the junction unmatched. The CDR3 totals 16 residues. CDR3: CASSPRTGSSVSVLTF. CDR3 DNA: TGCGCCAGCAGCCCGAGGACAGGGAGTTCGGTCAGCGTCCTGACTTTC. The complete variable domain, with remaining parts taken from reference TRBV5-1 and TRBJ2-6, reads KAGVTQTPRYLIKTRGQQVTLSCSPISGHRSVSWYQQTPGQGLQFLFEYFSETQRNKGNFPGRFSGRQFSNSRSEMNVSTLELGDSALYLCASSPRTGSSVSVLTFGAGSRLTVL.

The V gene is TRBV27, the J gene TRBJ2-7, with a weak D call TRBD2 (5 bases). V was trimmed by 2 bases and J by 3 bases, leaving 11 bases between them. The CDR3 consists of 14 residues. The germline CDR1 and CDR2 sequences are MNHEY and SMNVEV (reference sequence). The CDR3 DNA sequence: TGTGCCAGCAGTTTAGAGGGCGTGGGCTACGAGCAGTACTTC. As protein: CASSLEGVGYEQYF.

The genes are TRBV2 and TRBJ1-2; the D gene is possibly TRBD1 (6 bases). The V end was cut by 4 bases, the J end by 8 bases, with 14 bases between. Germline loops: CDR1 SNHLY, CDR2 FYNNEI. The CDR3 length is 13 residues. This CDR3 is CASSVGGAQGYTF. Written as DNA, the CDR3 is TGTGCCAGCAGTGTGGGGGGGGCGCAGGGCTACACCTTC.

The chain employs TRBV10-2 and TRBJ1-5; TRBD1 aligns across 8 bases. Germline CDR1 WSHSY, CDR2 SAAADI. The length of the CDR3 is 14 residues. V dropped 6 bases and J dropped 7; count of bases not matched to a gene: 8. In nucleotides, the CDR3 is TGCGCCAGCAGGCAGGGGGCAGAGGAGCAGCCCCAGCATTTT. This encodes CASRQGAEEQPQHF.

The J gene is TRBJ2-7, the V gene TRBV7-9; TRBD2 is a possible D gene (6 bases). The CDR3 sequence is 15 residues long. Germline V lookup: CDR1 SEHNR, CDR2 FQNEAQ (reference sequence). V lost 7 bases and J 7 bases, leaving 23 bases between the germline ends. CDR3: CASTTWDSRVEEQYF. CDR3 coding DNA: TGTGCCAGCACCACCTGGGACTCCCGGGTGGAGGAGCAGTACTTC.

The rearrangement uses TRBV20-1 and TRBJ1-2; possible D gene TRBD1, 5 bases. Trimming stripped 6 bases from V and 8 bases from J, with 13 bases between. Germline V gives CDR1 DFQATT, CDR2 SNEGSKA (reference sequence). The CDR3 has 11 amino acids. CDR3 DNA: TGCAGTGCCCCGCGGAGGGACGGCTACACCTTC. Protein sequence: CSAPRRDGYTF.

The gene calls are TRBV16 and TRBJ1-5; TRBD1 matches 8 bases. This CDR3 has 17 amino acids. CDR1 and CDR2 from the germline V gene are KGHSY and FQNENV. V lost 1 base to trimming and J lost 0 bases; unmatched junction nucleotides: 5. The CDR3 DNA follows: TGTGCCAGCAGCCAATGGACAGGGATATATAGCAATCAGCCCCAGCATTTT. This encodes CASSQWTGIYSNQPQHF.

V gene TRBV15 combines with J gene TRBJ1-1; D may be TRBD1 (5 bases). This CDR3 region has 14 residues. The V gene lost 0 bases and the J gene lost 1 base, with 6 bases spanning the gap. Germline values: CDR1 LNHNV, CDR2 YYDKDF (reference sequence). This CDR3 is CATSRDGANTEAFF. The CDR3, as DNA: TGTGCCACCAGCAGAGATGGGGCGAACACTGAAGCTTTCTTT.

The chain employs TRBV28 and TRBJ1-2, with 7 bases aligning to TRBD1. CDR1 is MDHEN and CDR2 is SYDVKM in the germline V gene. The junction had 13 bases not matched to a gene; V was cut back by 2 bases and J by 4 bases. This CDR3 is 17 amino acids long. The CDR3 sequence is CASSLRQQGSHRYGYTF. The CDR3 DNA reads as TGTGCCAGCAGTTTACGCCAACAGGGGAGCCACCGCTATGGCTACACCTTC.

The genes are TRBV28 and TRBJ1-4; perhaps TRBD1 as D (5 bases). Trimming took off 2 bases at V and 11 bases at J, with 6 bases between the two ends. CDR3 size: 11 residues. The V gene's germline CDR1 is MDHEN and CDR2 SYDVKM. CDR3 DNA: TGTGCCAGCAGTTTACGGGGGAAACTGTTTTTT. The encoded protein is CASSLRGKLFF.

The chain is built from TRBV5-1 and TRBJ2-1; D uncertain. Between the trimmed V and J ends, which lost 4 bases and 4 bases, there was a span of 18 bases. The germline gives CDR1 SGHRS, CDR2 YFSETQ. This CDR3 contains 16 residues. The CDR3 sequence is CASSPELPSQYNEQFF. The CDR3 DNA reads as TGCGCCAGCAGCCCCGAACTACCCAGCCAATACAATGAGCAGTTCTTC.

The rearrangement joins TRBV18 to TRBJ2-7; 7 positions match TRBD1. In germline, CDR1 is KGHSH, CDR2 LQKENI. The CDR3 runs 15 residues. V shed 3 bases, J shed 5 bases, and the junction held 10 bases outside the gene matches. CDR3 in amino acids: CASSPVGGVSDEQYF. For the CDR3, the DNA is TGTGCCAGCTCACCTGTAGGGGGCGTATCGGACGAGCAGTACTTC. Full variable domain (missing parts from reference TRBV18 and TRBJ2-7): NAGVMQNPRHLVRRRGQEARLRCSPMKGHSHVYWYRQLPEEGLKFMVYLQKENIIDESGMPKERFSAEFPKEGPSILRIQQVVRGDSAAYFCASSPVGGVSDEQYFGPGTRLTVT.

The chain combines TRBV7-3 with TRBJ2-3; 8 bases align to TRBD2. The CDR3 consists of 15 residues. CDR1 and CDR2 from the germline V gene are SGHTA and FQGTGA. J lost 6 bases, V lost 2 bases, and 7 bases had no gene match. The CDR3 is CASSLAAGGLDTQYF. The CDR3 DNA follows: TGTGCCAGCAGCTTAGCTGCGGGGGGATTGGATACGCAGTATTTT. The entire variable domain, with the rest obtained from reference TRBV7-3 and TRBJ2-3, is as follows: GAGVSQTPSNKVTEKGKYVELRCDPISGHTALYWYRQSLGQGPEFLIYFQGTGAADDSGLPNDRFFAVRPEGSVSTLKIQRTERGDSAVYLCASSLAAGGLDTQYFGPGTRLTVL.

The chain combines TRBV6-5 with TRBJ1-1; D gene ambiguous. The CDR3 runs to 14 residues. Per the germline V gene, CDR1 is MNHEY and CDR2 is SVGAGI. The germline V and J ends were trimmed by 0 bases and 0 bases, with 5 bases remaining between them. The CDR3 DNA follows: TGTGCCAGCAGTTACTCGAGGGTGAACACTGAAGCTTTCTTT. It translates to CASSYSRVNTEAFF.

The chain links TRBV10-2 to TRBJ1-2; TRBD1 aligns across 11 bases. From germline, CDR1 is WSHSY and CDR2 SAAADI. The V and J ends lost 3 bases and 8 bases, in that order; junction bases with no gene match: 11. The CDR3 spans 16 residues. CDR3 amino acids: CASSEITGTGGRGYTF. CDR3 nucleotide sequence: TGCGCCAGCAGTGAAATTACCGGGACAGGGGGAAGAGGCTACACCTTC.

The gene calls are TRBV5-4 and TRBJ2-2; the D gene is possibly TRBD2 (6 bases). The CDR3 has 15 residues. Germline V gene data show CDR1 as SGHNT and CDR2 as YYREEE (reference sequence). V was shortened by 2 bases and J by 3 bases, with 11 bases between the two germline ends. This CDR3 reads CASSLGGRYTGELFF. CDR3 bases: TGTGCCAGCAGCTTAGGAGGGCGGTACACCGGGGAGCTGTTTTTT.

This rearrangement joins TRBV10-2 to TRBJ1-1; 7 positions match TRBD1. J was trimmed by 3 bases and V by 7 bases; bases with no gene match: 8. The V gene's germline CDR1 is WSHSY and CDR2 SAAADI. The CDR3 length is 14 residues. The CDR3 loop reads CASTPTGSDTEAFF. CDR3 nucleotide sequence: TGCGCCAGCACGCCGACAGGGTCTGACACTGAAGCTTTCTTT.

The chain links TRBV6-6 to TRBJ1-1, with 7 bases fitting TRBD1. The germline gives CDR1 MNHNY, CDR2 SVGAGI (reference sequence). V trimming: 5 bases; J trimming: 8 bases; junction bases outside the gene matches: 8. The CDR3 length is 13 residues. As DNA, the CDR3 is TGTGCCAGCAGTGAGACAGGGATTACCGAAGCTTTCTTT. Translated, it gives CASSETGITEAFF.

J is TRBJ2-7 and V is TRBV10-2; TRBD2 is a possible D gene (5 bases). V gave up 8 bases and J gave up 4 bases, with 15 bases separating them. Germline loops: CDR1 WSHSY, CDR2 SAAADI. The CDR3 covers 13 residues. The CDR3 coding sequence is TGCGCCAGCGGCGGGTTCCTTTTTTACGAGCAGTACTTC. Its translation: CASGGFLFYEQYF.

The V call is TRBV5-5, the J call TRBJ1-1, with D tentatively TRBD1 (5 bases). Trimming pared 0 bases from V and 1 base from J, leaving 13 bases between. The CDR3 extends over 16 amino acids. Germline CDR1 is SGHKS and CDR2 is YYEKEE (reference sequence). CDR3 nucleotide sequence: TGTGCCAGCAGCTTGGTGGCAGGGCTCACGAACACTGAAGCTTTCTTT. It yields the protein CASSLVAGLTNTEAFF.

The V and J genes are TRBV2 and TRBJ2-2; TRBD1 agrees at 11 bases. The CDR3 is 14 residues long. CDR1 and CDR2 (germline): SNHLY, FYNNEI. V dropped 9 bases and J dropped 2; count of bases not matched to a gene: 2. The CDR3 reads CASRTGGNTGELFF. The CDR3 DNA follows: TGTGCCAGTCGGACAGGGGGCAACACCGGGGAGCTGTTTTTT.

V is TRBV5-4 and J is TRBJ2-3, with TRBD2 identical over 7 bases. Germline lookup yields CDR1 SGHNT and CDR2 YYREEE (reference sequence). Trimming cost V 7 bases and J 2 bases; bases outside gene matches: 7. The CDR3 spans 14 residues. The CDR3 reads CASEHGGNTDTQYF. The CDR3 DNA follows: TGTGCCAGCGAACACGGGGGGAACACAGATACGCAGTATTTT.

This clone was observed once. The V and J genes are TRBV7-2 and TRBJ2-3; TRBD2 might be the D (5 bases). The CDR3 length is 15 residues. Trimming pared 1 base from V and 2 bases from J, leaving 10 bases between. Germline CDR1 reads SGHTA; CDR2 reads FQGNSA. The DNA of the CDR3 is TGTGCCAGCAGCTTAGATGCTAGCTCCACAGATACGCAGTATTTT. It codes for CASSLDASSTDTQYF.

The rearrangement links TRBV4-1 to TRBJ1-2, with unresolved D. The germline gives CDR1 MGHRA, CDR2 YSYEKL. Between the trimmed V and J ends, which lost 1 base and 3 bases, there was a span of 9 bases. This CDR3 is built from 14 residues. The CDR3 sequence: CASSQGVGDYGYTF. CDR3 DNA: TGCGCCAGCAGCCAAGGGGTCGGGGACTATGGCTACACCTTC.

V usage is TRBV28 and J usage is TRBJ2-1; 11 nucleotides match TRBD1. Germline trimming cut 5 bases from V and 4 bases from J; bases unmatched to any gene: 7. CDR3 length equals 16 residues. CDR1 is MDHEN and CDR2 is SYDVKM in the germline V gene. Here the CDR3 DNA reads TGTGCCAGCAGTCCCCGGACAGGGGGCGTTTACAATGAGCAGTTCTTC. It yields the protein CASSPRTGGVYNEQFF.

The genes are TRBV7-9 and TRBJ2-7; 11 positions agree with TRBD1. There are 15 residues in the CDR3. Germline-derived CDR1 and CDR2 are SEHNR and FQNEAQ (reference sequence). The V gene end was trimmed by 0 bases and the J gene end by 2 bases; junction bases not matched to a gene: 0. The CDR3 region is CASSLADRGPYEQYF. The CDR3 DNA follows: TGTGCCAGCAGCTTAGCGGACAGGGGGCCCTACGAGCAGTACTTC. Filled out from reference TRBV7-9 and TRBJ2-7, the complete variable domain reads DTGVSQNPRHKITKRGQNVTFRCDPISEHNRLYWYRQTLGQGPEFLTYFQNEAQLEKSRLLSDRFSAERPKGSFSTLEIQRTEQGDSAMYLCASSLADRGPYEQYFGPGTRLTVT.

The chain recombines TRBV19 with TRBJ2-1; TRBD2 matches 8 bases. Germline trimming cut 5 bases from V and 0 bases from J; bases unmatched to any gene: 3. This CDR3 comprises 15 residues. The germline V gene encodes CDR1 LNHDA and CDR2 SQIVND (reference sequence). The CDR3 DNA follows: TGTGCCAGTAGTCCCGGGGGGGCCTCCTACAATGAGCAGTTCTTC. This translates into CASSPGGASYNEQFF.

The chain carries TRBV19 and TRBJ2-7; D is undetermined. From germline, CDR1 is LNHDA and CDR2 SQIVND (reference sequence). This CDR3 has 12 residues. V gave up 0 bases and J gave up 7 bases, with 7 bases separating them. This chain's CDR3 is CASSIDYGEQYF. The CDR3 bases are TGTGCCAGTAGTATAGATTACGGTGAGCAGTACTTC.

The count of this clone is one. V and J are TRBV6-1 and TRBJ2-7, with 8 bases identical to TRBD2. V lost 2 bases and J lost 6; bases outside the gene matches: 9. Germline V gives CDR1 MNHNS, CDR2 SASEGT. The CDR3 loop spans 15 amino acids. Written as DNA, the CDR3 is TGTGCCAGCAGTGAATGGCCGGGACTAGAGAGCGAGCAGTACTTC. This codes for CASSEWPGLESEQYF.